Each of the 20 T cell receptor beta chains below was sequenced from the same sample in a study of shared clonotypes between healthy human individuals. The table came from immunoSEQ multiplex PCR; TCRdb's copy has only in-frame clones and leaves some out. The table lists approximately 1,500,000 clones, 95% to 99% of them singletons. The material sequenced was naive CD4+ T cells sorted from blood. Subset noted: CD45RA+ positively selected. The receptors shown here come from a man aged 25 to 45 in good health.

This chain links TRBV7-9 with TRBJ1-5, with 7 nucleotides matching TRBD1. The CDR3 is made up of 19 amino acids. V shed 4 bases and J 4 bases; nucleotides not matched to a gene: 19. Germline loops: CDR1 SEHNR, CDR2 FQNEAQ (reference sequence). The CDR3 region is CASSSDTRRQGGENQPQHF. DNA of the CDR3: TGTGCCAGCAGCTCCGACACACGTAGACAGGGAGGGGAGAATCAGCCCCAGCATTTT.

About this clone itself: This specimen includes other DNA sequences encoding the same CDR3. The V gene is TRBV5-1, the J gene TRBJ1-2; D is perhaps TRBD1 (6 bases). The CDR3 is 15 amino acids. The germline V gene encodes CDR1 SGHRS and CDR2 YFSETQ. V lost 0 bases and J lost 3, with 12 bases in between. As DNA, the CDR3 is TGCGCCAGCAGCTTGGCGGGGGGCGCTGACTATGGCTACACCTTC. Its protein is CASSLAGGADYGYTF.

This chain connects TRBV15 to TRBJ1-4, with D tentatively TRBD1 (5 bases). The CDR3 covers 14 residues. V shed 2 bases and J shed 5 bases, with 9 bases lying between them. In germline, CDR1 is LNHNV, CDR2 YYDKDF (reference sequence). This chain's CDR3 is CATSRQGGNEKLFF. Written as DNA, the CDR3 is TGTGCCACCAGCAGACAGGGCGGGAATGAAAAACTGTTTTTT.

The chain carries TRBV19 and TRBJ2-1, with 8 positions matching TRBD2. Germline lookup yields CDR1 LNHDA and CDR2 SQIVND (reference sequence). After removal of 1 base from V and 4 bases from J, the junction contained 9 bases not matched to a gene. The CDR3 covers 17 residues. CDR3 bases: TGTGCCAGTAGTATAGGAGGCCGGACTAGCCTTTACAATGAGCAGTTCTTC. Translated: CASSIGGRTSLYNEQFF.

The rearrangement joins TRBV30 to TRBJ2-7, with D possibly called TRBD1 or TRBD2 (5 bases each). The CDR3 runs 15 residues. V was clipped by 3 bases and J by 0 bases, with 15 bases between them. Looked up from germline, CDR1 is GTSNPN and CDR2 is SVGIG (reference sequence). CDR3 loop: CAWSDTGTASYEQYF. The CDR3 DNA reads TGTGCCTGGAGCGATACCGGGACGGCCTCCTACGAGCAGTACTTC.

J is TRBJ1-1 and V is TRBV5-6; possible D gene TRBD1, 5 bases. In germline, CDR1 is SGHDT, CDR2 YYEEEE. The length of the CDR3 is 14 residues. Trimming stripped 4 bases from V and 0 bases from J, with 10 bases between. The CDR3 DNA reads as TGTGCCAGCAGCCTGGGACCTATGAACACTGAAGCTTTCTTT. Protein sequence: CASSLGPMNTEAFF.

The chain carries TRBV5-1 and TRBJ2-1; D may be TRBD1 (5 bases). The CDR3 runs to 15 residues. Per the germline V gene, CDR1 is SGHRS and CDR2 is YFSETQ. The V gene lost 0 bases and the J gene lost 3 bases, with 10 bases spanning the gap. CDR3 residues: CASSLGTTDYNEQFF. CDR3 nucleotide sequence: TGCGCCAGCAGCTTGGGGACGACAGACTACAATGAGCAGTTCTTC.

The chain links TRBV18 to TRBJ2-7; tentative D call: TRBD2 (6 bases). Germline loops: CDR1 KGHSH, CDR2 LQKENI. The CDR3 spans 14 residues. V was shortened by 5 bases and J by 5 bases, with 16 bases between the two germline ends. In nucleotides, the CDR3 is TGTGCCAGCTCATCCCTTGGAGGGCTGGACGAGCAGTACTTC. Its protein is CASSSLGGLDEQYF.

The chain carries TRBV9 and TRBJ2-3, with D hard to call. V was trimmed by 1 base and J by 4 bases, leaving 13 bases between them. The germline V gene encodes CDR1 SGDLS and CDR2 YYNGEE. CDR3 length: 15 amino acids. The chain's CDR3 is CASSVSLGNPDTQYF. DNA for the CDR3: TGTGCCAGCAGCGTAAGTCTCGGTAATCCAGATACGCAGTATTTT. The full variable domain, rest sourced from reference TRBV9 and TRBJ2-3, is DSGVTQTPKHLITATGQRVTLRCSPRSGDLSVYWYQQSLDQGLQFLIQYYNGEERAKGNILERFSAQQFPDLHSELNLSSLELGDSALYFCASSVSLGNPDTQYFGPGTRLTVL.

This clone is a singleton in its sample. The rearrangement joins TRBV6-6 to TRBJ1-4; D possibly corresponds to TRBD1 (6 bases). The CDR3 loop spans 14 amino acids. Trimming took off 4 bases at V and 8 bases at J, with 14 bases between the two ends. CDR1 and CDR2 (germline): MNHNY, SVGAGI (reference sequence). The CDR3: CASSSGRGSEKLFF. The CDR3 nucleotides read TGTGCCAGCAGTTCCGGGAGGGGGTCGGAAAAACTGTTTTTT.

The rearrangement joins TRBV7-3 to TRBJ2-1, with D possibly TRBD2 on 5 matching bases. The V and J ends lost 3 bases and 2 bases respectively, with 14 bases between them. The germline gives CDR1 SGHTA, CDR2 FQGTGA. The CDR3 has 16 amino acids. For the CDR3, the DNA is TGTGCCAGCAGCTTCGTAGCGACCGATGCCTACAATGAGCAGTTCTTC. Translating gives CASSFVATDAYNEQFF.

CDR3 coding DNA: TGTGCCAGCACCACCATCGGGCAGGGCGGTCAGCCCCAGCATTTT. Its protein product is CASTTIGQGGQPQHF. The chain joins TRBV28 to TRBJ1-5; a weak D match, TRBD1 (5 bases). Trimming took 7 bases from V and 6 from J, leaving 19 bases between them. This CDR3 has 15 amino acids. Germline-derived CDR1 and CDR2 are MDHEN and SYDVKM.

The chain is built from TRBV15 and TRBJ2-1; D tentatively fits TRBD1 or TRBD2 (5 bases each). In germline, CDR1 is LNHNV, CDR2 YYDKDF (reference sequence). The CDR3 sequence is 16 residues long. V was shortened by 0 bases and J by 3 bases, with 12 bases between the two germline ends. In DNA form, the CDR3 reads TGTGCCACCAGCAGAGATTCCCGGGGCAACTACAATGAGCAGTTCTTC. Its protein product is CATSRDSRGNYNEQFF.

The J gene is TRBJ2-2, the V gene TRBV14; 15 nucleotides match TRBD2. Trimming at V came to 4 bases and at J to 9 bases, leaving 12 bases not matched to a gene. The germline V gene has CDR1 SGHDN and CDR2 FVKESK. The CDR3 extends over 18 amino acids. In DNA form, the CDR3 reads TGTGCCAGCAGCCCCCCCCGTGGACTAGCGGGAGGGTTTAGGGAGCTGTTTTTT. Its protein product is CASSPPRGLAGGFRELFF. Based on the CDR3 plus reference TRBV14 and TRBJ2-2, the full variable domain is EAGVTQFPSHSVIEKGQTVTLRCDPISGHDNLYWYRRVMGKEIKFLLHFVKESKQDESGMPNNRFLAERTGGTYSTLKVQPAELEDSGVYFCASSPPRGLAGGFRELFFGEGSRLTVL.

This chain joins TRBV4-1 and TRBJ1-4, with D possibly being TRBD1 (5 bases). With 4 bases removed from V and 3 bases from J, the gap between germline ends came to 9 bases. The CDR3 has 14 residues. Looked up from germline, CDR1 is MGHRA and CDR2 is YSYEKL. The CDR3 DNA reads as TGCGCCAGCAGCCCAGGGCCGGCTAATGAAAAACTGTTTTTT. Residues: CASSPGPANEKLFF.

This chain uses TRBV11-2 with TRBJ2-2; D unresolved. The CDR3 is 16 amino acids. Trimming shortened V by 4 bases and J by 2 bases, and 14 bases separated the two germline ends. Germline lookup yields CDR1 SGHAT and CDR2 FQNNGV. CDR3 amino acids: CASSSLGGDNTGELFF. CDR3 nucleotides: TGTGCCAGCAGCTCCCTGGGCGGAGATAACACCGGGGAGCTGTTTTTT.

The J gene is TRBJ1-1, the V gene TRBV5-1; D is unresolved. The germline gives CDR1 SGHRS, CDR2 YFSETQ. CDR3 length equals 14 residues. Deletions cut 2 bases from V and 1 base from J, with 9 bases between. The CDR3 DNA follows: TGCGCCAGCAGCTTCGATCCGGAGAACACTGAAGCTTTCTTT. It is translated as CASSFDPENTEAFF.

The chain employs TRBV5-1 and TRBJ2-7; possible D gene TRBD2, 9 bases. CDR1 and CDR2 from the germline V gene are SGHRS and YFSETQ. Trimming took off 4 bases at V and 2 bases at J, with 22 bases between the two ends. The CDR3 totals 17 residues. CDR3 region: CASSPRTGPSGAYEQYF. The CDR3 DNA reads as TGCGCCAGCAGCCCACGGACAGGGCCTAGCGGGGCCTACGAGCAGTACTTC. The full variable domain, completed using reference TRBV5-1 and TRBJ2-7, is KAGVTQTPRYLIKTRGQQVTLSCSPISGHRSVSWYQQTPGQGLQFLFEYFSETQRNKGNFPGRFSGRQFSNSRSEMNVSTLELGDSALYLCASSPRTGPSGAYEQYFGPGTRLTVT.

V is TRBV18 and J is TRBJ2-1; 7 bases fit TRBD1. Germline values: CDR1 KGHSH, CDR2 LQKENI. CDR3 length: 14 amino acids. The V segment lost 6 bases and the J segment 5 bases; nucleotides outside the gene matches: 7. CDR3 residues: CASSLYRGDNEQFF. CDR3 in DNA: TGTGCCAGCTCGCTATACAGGGGCGACAATGAGCAGTTCTTC. Combining the CDR3 with reference TRBV18 and TRBJ2-1 gives the whole variable domain NAGVMQNPRHLVRRRGQEARLRCSPMKGHSHVYWYRQLPEEGLKFMVYLQKENIIDESGMPKERFSAEFPKEGPSILRIQQVVRGDSAAYFCASSLYRGDNEQFFGPGTRLTVL.

The chain recombines TRBV11-2 with TRBJ1-3; D is unresolved. Germline V gene data show CDR1 as SGHAT and CDR2 as FQNNGV. The CDR3 contains 13 residues. Deletions cut 5 bases from V and 6 bases from J, with 11 bases between. The CDR3 loop reads CASSPAGSNTIYF. DNA of the CDR3: TGTGCCAGCAGCCCAGCGGGGTCAAACACCATATATTTT.